These 18 T cell receptor beta chains share one sample of origin, sequenced in a study of CD8+ T cells in alopecia areata. Extraction of RNA preceded its reverse transcription into cDNA, which served as the sequencing template. Profiling relied on immunoSEQ multiplex PCR, and the TCRdb table lists in-frame clones only, not all of them. The table has 120,000 to 150,000 clones, about two thirds seen once; the top ten hold approximately 34%. The sequenced sample was CD8+ T cells sorted from blood. These receptors all stem from a human donor in good health.

The chain is built from TRBV6-1 and TRBJ1-2; D gene unclear. Between the trimmed V and J ends, which lost 4 bases and 6 bases, there was a span of 12 bases. The CDR3 is 13 residues long. The germline V gene has CDR1 MNHNS and CDR2 SASEGT. CDR3 amino acids: CASSGWGVDGYTF. In DNA form, the CDR3 reads TGTGCCAGCAGTGGCTGGGGAGTGGATGGCTACACCTTC.

The V call is TRBV9, the J call TRBJ2-2; 13 bases are a match to TRBD2. This CDR3 contains 15 residues. In germline, CDR1 is SGDLS, CDR2 YYNGEE. Trimming at V came to 5 bases and at J to 8 bases, leaving 6 bases not matched to a gene. The CDR3 loop is CASRDGTSGTGELFF. The CDR3 DNA is TGTGCCAGCAGAGACGGGACTAGCGGGACTGGGGAGCTGTTTTTT.

The CDR3 loop is CASSLVGPGFNQPQHF. The CDR3 DNA reads as TGTGCCAGCAGTTTAGTCGGACCAGGTTTCAATCAGCCCCAGCATTTT. The rearrangement uses TRBV27 and TRBJ1-5, with D unclear. CDR1 is MNHEY and CDR2 is SMNVEV in the germline V gene (reference sequence). The CDR3 extends over 16 amino acids. Trimming left V 2 bases short and J 3 bases short, with 14 bases between.

The rearrangement links TRBV14 to TRBJ2-1, with 11 bases lining up with TRBD2. V was pared by 1 base and J by 2 bases, with 4 bases of the junction left unmatched. CDR1 and CDR2 from the germline V gene are SGHDN and FVKESK. The CDR3 covers 17 residues. This CDR3 is CASSQGLLAGAYNEQFF. The CDR3 DNA is TGTGCCAGCAGCCAAGGATTACTAGCGGGAGCCTACAATGAGCAGTTCTTC.

This clone occurred a few times. V usage is TRBV27 and J usage is TRBJ2-7, with D possibly matching TRBD1 (5 bases). Germline V lookup: CDR1 MNHEY, CDR2 SMNVEV (reference sequence). The germline V and J ends were trimmed by 3 bases and 2 bases, with 8 bases remaining between them. There are 13 residues in the CDR3. Here the CDR3 reads CASSFGAAYEQYF. The CDR3, as DNA: TGTGCCAGCAGTTTTGGGGCCGCCTACGAGCAGTACTTC.

Details on this clone: Other DNA sequences from this sample encode an identical CDR3 as well. V and J are TRBV29-1 and TRBJ1-1; D remains unclear. This CDR3 spans 11 amino acids. Trimming removed 4 bases at V and 4 bases at J, with 7 bases between. The germline V gene has CDR1 SQVTM and CDR2 ANQGSEA. The CDR3 DNA follows: TGCAGCGTTGTTGGGCGCACTGAAGCTTTCTTT. Its protein product is CSVVGRTEAFF.

This clone appeared many times. V and J are TRBV28 and TRBJ1-5; 8 bases line up with TRBD1. This CDR3 contains 16 residues. With V trimmed by 4 bases and J by 5 bases, 10 bases remained unmatched. Germline V CDR1 and CDR2: MDHEN, SYDVKM. CDR3 protein: CASSSRTGWVDQPQHF. The CDR3 bases are TGTGCCAGCAGTTCACGGACAGGGTGGGTAGATCAGCCCCAGCATTTT. The variable domain in full, completed from reference TRBV28 and TRBJ1-5, reads DVKVTQSSRYLVKRTGEKVFLECVQDMDHENMFWYRQDPGLGLRLIYFSYDVKMKEKGDIPEGYSVSREKKERFSLILESASTNQTSMYLCASSSRTGWVDQPQHFGDGTRLSIL.

The rearrangement uses TRBV13 and TRBJ2-1; D call uncertain. The V end was cut by 5 bases, the J end by 4 bases, with 15 bases between. The CDR3 sequence is 15 residues long. Germline loops: CDR1 PRHDT, CDR2 FYEKMQ (reference sequence). The CDR3 here is CASSNKDEVYNEQFF. CDR3 nucleotides: TGTGCCAGCAGCAATAAAGACGAGGTGTACAATGAGCAGTTCTTC.

The gene calls are TRBV27 and TRBJ1-2, with 8 bases that match TRBD1. The ends lost 4 bases at V and 8 bases at J; junction bases unmatched: 9. The CDR3 consists of 14 residues. Germline loops: CDR1 MNHEY, CDR2 SMNVEV (reference sequence). The CDR3 DNA sequence: TGTGCCAGCAGTTCCAGGGGGCACCGGGCCGGCTACACCTTC. Encoded protein: CASSSRGHRAGYTF.

The rearrangement uses TRBV5-1 and TRBJ1-4; D uncertain. This CDR3 region has 15 residues. CDR1 and CDR2 (germline): SGHRS, YFSETQ. The V end was cut by 1 base, the J end by 4 bases, with 11 bases between. The CDR3 DNA sequence: TGCGCCAGCAGCTTGAGATCACGGGGTAATGAAAAACTGTTTTTT. Its translation: CASSLRSRGNEKLFF.

This rearrangement joins TRBV2 to TRBJ2-7, with TRBD2 matching 11 bases. The CDR3 has 13 residues. V shed 10 bases, J shed 4 bases, and the junction held 6 bases outside the gene matches. Germline CDR1 reads SNHLY; CDR2 reads FYNNEI. The CDR3 sequence: CATLAGGQYEQYF. The CDR3 DNA follows: TGTGCCACCCTAGCGGGAGGTCAGTACGAGCAGTACTTC.

This sequence joins TRBV28 and TRBJ2-7; no clear D gene. Germline-derived CDR1 and CDR2 are MDHEN and SYDVKM. Trimming shortened V by 3 bases and J by 4 bases, and 7 bases separated the two germline ends. This CDR3 is built from 12 residues. The CDR3 reads CASSFEPYEQYF. The CDR3 DNA sequence: TGTGCCAGCAGTTTTGAGCCGTACGAGCAGTACTTC. Full variable domain (missing parts from reference TRBV28 and TRBJ2-7): DVKVTQSSRYLVKRTGEKVFLECVQDMDHENMFWYRQDPGLGLRLIYFSYDVKMKEKGDIPEGYSVSREKKERFSLILESASTNQTSMYLCASSFEPYEQYFGPGTRLTVT.

The chain joins TRBV11-2 to TRBJ2-5; unclear D gene. The germline CDR1 and CDR2 sequences are SGHAT and FQNNGV. The CDR3 is made up of 15 amino acids. V was pared by 5 bases and J by 5 bases, with 18 bases between. CDR3 sequence reads: CASSRSPGPGETQYF. DNA of the CDR3: TGTGCCAGCAGCCGGTCCCCCGGCCCTGGGGAGACCCAGTACTTC. The full variable domain, in which reference TRBV11-2 and TRBJ2-5 provide the parts outside the CDR3, is EAGVAQSPRYKIIEKRQSVAFWCNPISGHATLYWYQQILGQGPKLLIQFQNNGVVDDSQLPKDRFSAERLKGVDSTLKIQPAKLEDSAVYLCASSRSPGPGETQYFGPGTRLLVL.

The chain couples TRBV5-6 to TRBJ2-7; 10 positions match TRBD1. Per germline, CDR1 SGHDT and CDR2 YYEEEE. V trimming: 5 bases; J trimming: 5 bases; junction bases outside the gene matches: 7. This CDR3 is 14 amino acids long. Written as DNA, the CDR3 is TGTGCCAGCAGGAGACGGGACAGGGGAGACGAGCAGTACTTC. It translates to CASRRRDRGDEQYF.

This clone has a handful of counts. The chain has TRBV7-9 and TRBJ2-3, with D maybe TRBD2 (6 bases). Trimming cost V 4 bases and J 4 bases, with 21 bases left between them. CDR3 length equals 17 residues. Germline V lookup: CDR1 SEHNR, CDR2 FQNEAQ (reference sequence). The CDR3 sequence: CASSCALSGDVPDTQYF. Here the CDR3 DNA reads TGTGCCAGCAGCTGCGCTCTCTCGGGAGACGTACCAGATACGCAGTATTTT.

This clone has just a few counts. The V call is TRBV9, the J call TRBJ2-1; no clear D gene. The CDR3 length is 14 residues. Germline CDR1 is SGDLS and CDR2 is YYNGEE. Trimming left V 0 bases short and J 5 bases short, with 9 bases between. In DNA, the CDR3 is TGTGCCAGCAGCGTAGAATGGTCGGACAATGAGCAGTTCTTC. The encoded protein is CASSVEWSDNEQFF. Variable domain in full (rest from reference TRBV9 and TRBJ2-1): DSGVTQTPKHLITATGQRVTLRCSPRSGDLSVYWYQQSLDQGLQFLIQYYNGEERAKGNILERFSAQQFPDLHSELNLSSLELGDSALYFCASSVEWSDNEQFFGPGTRLTVL.

V and J are TRBV6-5 and TRBJ1-2, with a tentative D call TRBD1 (6 bases). V lost 7 bases to trimming and J lost 8 bases, with 20 bases between them. Germline loops: CDR1 MNHEY, CDR2 SVGAGI. The CDR3 covers 14 residues. In DNA form, the CDR3 reads TGTGCCAGCACCCCGCGGACAGTCCCTAACGGCTACACCTTC. Its translation: CASTPRTVPNGYTF.

The J gene is TRBJ2-5, the V gene TRBV30; a possible D gene is TRBD2 (5 bases). The germline V gene encodes CDR1 GTSNPN and CDR2 SVGIG (reference sequence). V was clipped by 0 bases and J by 6 bases, with 11 bases between them. CDR3 length: 13 amino acids. DNA of the CDR3: TGTGCCTGGAGTGTGAGAGGGATAAAGACCCAGTACTTC. This gives the protein CAWSVRGIKTQYF. The full variable domain, its missing parts supplied by reference TRBV30 and TRBJ2-5, is SQTIHQWPATLVQPVGSPLSLECTVEGTSNPNLYWYRQAAGRGLQLLFYSVGIGQISSEVPQNLSASRPQDRQFILSSKKLLLSDSGFYLCAWSVRGIKTQYFGPGTRLLVL.